Each of the 5 T cell receptor beta chains below was sequenced from the same sample in a study of T cells after yellow fever vaccination. TCRdb re-called the 5' RACE reads through MiXCR, storing one row per CDR3 protein. The sample carries roughly 350,000 distinct CDR3 sequences, over 3.5% recorded once. The sample was PBMCs, taken 5 days after the yellow fever booster vaccination. Every receptor here comes from a man younger than 35 who received the YFV17D yellow fever vaccine.

This clonotype turned up a few times. The rearrangement uses TRBV18 and TRBJ2-5; no clear D. The CDR3 is 13 amino acids. The germline V gene has CDR1 KGHSH and CDR2 LQKENI. The V and J ends lost 2 bases and 2 bases respectively, with 6 bases between them. In DNA form, the CDR3 reads TGTGCCAGCTCACCATGGGGTCAAGAGACCCAGTACTTC. This translates into CASSPWGQETQYF.

V and J are TRBV5-6 and TRBJ1-1; TRBD1 might be the D (6 bases). This CDR3 contains 14 residues. CDR1 and CDR2 from the germline V gene are SGHDT and YYEEEE. Trimming stripped 7 bases from V and 5 bases from J, with 18 bases between. The CDR3 spells CASRRQVRATEAFF. The CDR3 DNA reads as TGTGCCAGCCGGAGACAGGTCCGGGCAACTGAAGCTTTCTTT.

V gene TRBV7-2 combines with J gene TRBJ1-2, with 7 bases that match TRBD1. J was trimmed by 7 bases and V by 5 bases; bases with no gene match: 4. The length of the CDR3 is 12 residues. In germline, CDR1 is SGHTA, CDR2 FQGNSA. CDR3 coding DNA: TGTGCCAGCAGCCGCGACAGGGTTGGCTACACCTTC. It is translated as CASSRDRVGYTF.

This clonotype was seen a handful of times. The chain has TRBV6-5 and TRBJ1-5; D is unclear. Germline V gives CDR1 MNHEY, CDR2 SVGAGI. This CDR3 has 14 amino acids. Trimming stripped 5 bases from V and 0 bases from J, with 8 bases between. The CDR3 DNA sequence: TGTGCCAGCAGTCACAGTTATAGCAATCAGCCCCAGCATTTT. It codes for CASSHSYSNQPQHF.

This clonotype was detected ten times or more. The chain combines TRBV5-4 with TRBJ1-4, with D unclear. The V end lost 0 bases, the J end lost 6 bases, and 15 bases lay between the germline ends. Germline V gene data show CDR1 as SGHNT and CDR2 as YYREEE (reference sequence). The CDR3 loop spans 16 amino acids. Written as DNA, the CDR3 is TGTGCCAGCAGCTTGGACGCCCCCGGGGTCGATGAAAAACTGTTTTTT. Residues: CASSLDAPGVDEKLFF.